One sample yielded the 15 T cell receptor beta chains listed below, sequenced in a study of T cells after yellow fever vaccination. TCRdb reprocessed the 5' RACE reads with MiXCR, giving one entry per CDR3 protein. The sample contains more than 350,000 distinct CDR3 sequences, 11% of which appear only once. The sample in question was PBMCs, obtained on the day of the first yellow fever vaccination. Receptor source: a young man who received the YFV17D yellow fever vaccine.

The chain employs TRBV5-1 and TRBJ2-3, with D perhaps TRBD1 (5 bases). The V end lost 3 bases, the J end lost 4 bases, and 9 bases lay between the germline ends. In germline, CDR1 is SGHRS, CDR2 YFSETQ. CDR3 size: 13 residues. CDR3 residues: CASSSTVADTQYF. CDR3 bases: TGCGCCAGCAGCTCGACAGTCGCAGATACGCAGTATTTT.

In its sample, this clonotype was seen a few times. The chain combines TRBV18 with TRBJ1-4; D possibly corresponds to TRBD1 (5 bases). The CDR3 totals 13 residues. The germline CDR1 and CDR2 sequences are KGHSH and LQKENI. V lost 4 bases and J lost 16, with 19 bases in between. DNA of the CDR3: TGTGCCAGCTCACTCTCCTCCGGGACCGCACCGTTTTTT. Protein sequence: CASSLSSGTAPFF.

This clonotype was seen a handful of times. The chain is built from TRBV3-1 and TRBJ1-2; 8 positions match TRBD1. The CDR3 length is 18 residues. V gave up 1 base and J gave up 0 bases; unmatched junction bases: 10. The germline V gene has CDR1 LGHDT and CDR2 YNNKEL (reference sequence). CDR3 residues: CASSQVRQGILSNYGYTF. In nucleotides, the CDR3 is TGTGCCAGCAGCCAAGTTAGACAGGGGATCCTGTCTAACTATGGCTACACCTTC. Complete variable domain (other parts from reference TRBV3-1 and TRBJ1-2): DTAVSQTPKYLVTQMGNDKSIKCEQNLGHDTMYWYKQDSKKFLKIMFSYNNKELIINETVPNRFSPKSPDKAHLNLHINSLELGDSAVYFCASSQVRQGILSNYGYTFGSGTRLTVV.

This clonotype was seen more than once but under ten times. The chain joins TRBV19 to TRBJ1-3; D is unclear. The germline CDR1 and CDR2 sequences are LNHDA and SQIVND (reference sequence). V lost 3 bases, J lost 0 bases, and 9 bases lay in between. CDR3 length: 15 amino acids. The CDR3 region is CASSIPGNSGNTIYF. CDR3 nucleotide sequence: TGTGCCAGTAGTATTCCAGGAAACTCTGGAAACACCATATATTTT.

V usage is TRBV4-2 and J usage is TRBJ1-1; TRBD1 might be the D (5 bases). Germline V lookup: CDR1 LGHNA, CDR2 YNFKEQ. There are 16 residues in the CDR3. The V end lost 0 bases, the J end lost 0 bases, and 11 bases lay between the germline ends. Here the CDR3 DNA reads TGTGCCAGCAGCCAAGATGAGGGGCGGCTGAACACTGAAGCTTTCTTT. It is translated as CASSQDEGRLNTEAFF.

This clonotype has ten or more counts. The V call is TRBV4-3, the J call TRBJ2-2; D is unclear. Germline CDR1 is LGHNA and CDR2 is YSLEER. The V end lost 1 base, the J end lost 6 bases, and 9 bases lay between the germline ends. The CDR3 sequence is 14 residues long. Here the CDR3 reads CASSQVGMAGELFF. The CDR3 DNA reads as TGCGCCAGCAGCCAAGTTGGTATGGCCGGGGAGCTGTTTTTT.

This clonotype was recorded many times. The chain combines TRBV7-2 with TRBJ1-2; no definite D call. The germline V and J ends were trimmed by 2 bases and 8 bases, with 12 bases remaining between them. There are 13 residues in the CDR3. Germline loops: CDR1 SGHTA, CDR2 FQGNSA. CDR3 protein: CASSLFEGGGYTF. The CDR3 DNA follows: TGTGCCAGCAGCTTATTTGAGGGCGGAGGCTACACCTTC.

The chain joins TRBV12-3 or TRBV12-4 to TRBJ2-3; TRBD2 is a possible D gene (6 bases). The CDR3 runs 14 residues. V gave up 3 bases and J gave up 5 bases, with 12 bases separating them. In DNA form, the CDR3 reads TGTGCCAGCAGTTTGGGGGGTTCTGGAGATACGCAGTATTTT. This codes for CASSLGGSGDTQYF.

The J gene is TRBJ2-1, the V gene TRBV7-3; TRBD2 might be the D (6 bases). The V end lost 1 base, the J end lost 3 bases, and 13 bases lay between the germline ends. The CDR3 runs to 16 residues. Germline V gene sequence: CDR1 SGHTA, CDR2 FQGTGA. CDR3 in DNA: TGTGCCAGCAGCTTAAATCCGGGGGTGATCTACAATGAGCAGTTCTTC. Its translation: CASSLNPGVIYNEQFF.

This clonotype was seen a few times. The chain carries TRBV27 and TRBJ2-5; D remains ambiguous. Germline V gene lookup returns CDR1 MNHEY and CDR2 SMNVEV (reference sequence). The V and J ends lost 5 bases and 0 bases respectively, with 13 bases between them. The CDR3 contains 15 residues. CDR3 sequence (DNA): TGTGCCAGCAGTGGATTCCCGGAGTACCAAGAGACCCAGTACTTC. This codes for CASSGFPEYQETQYF.

This clonotype was recorded a few times. The chain uses TRBV12-3 or TRBV12-4 and TRBJ2-5, with a possible D match to TRBD2 (5 bases). The CDR3 has 15 amino acids. The V gene lost 1 base and the J gene lost 4 bases, with 13 bases spanning the gap. CDR3 loop: CASSLVDGERETQYF. DNA of the CDR3: TGTGCCAGCAGTTTAGTGGACGGGGAGAGAGAGACCCAGTACTTC.

CDR3 in DNA: TGTGCCAGCAGCTCCGGGGTCTCTGGAAACACCATATATTTT. Its protein is CASSSGVSGNTIYF. This rearrangement joins TRBV7-6 to TRBJ1-3; D is undetermined. Germline CDR1 and CDR2: SGHVS and FNYEAQ. V was cut by 4 bases and J by 0 bases, with 7 bases left in between. The CDR3 has 14 amino acids.

This clonotype was seen more than once but under ten times. This chain connects TRBV4-1 to TRBJ2-3; D possibly corresponds to TRBD1 (6 bases). Germline V gene lookup returns CDR1 MGHRA and CDR2 YSYEKL. The CDR3 length is 15 residues. V was pared by 5 bases and J by 2 bases, with 14 bases between. In DNA form, the CDR3 reads TGCGCCAGCAGCTCAGGGGAGCGGTTCACAGATACGCAGTATTTT. Protein product: CASSSGERFTDTQYF.

This clonotype showed up many times. The J gene is TRBJ1-4, the V gene TRBV7-2; no clear D gene. CDR3 length equals 14 residues. The V and J ends lost 2 bases and 4 bases respectively, with 8 bases between them. Germline-derived CDR1 and CDR2 are SGHTA and FQGNSA. CDR3 bases: TGTGCCAGCAGCTTACGGAGAAATAATGAAAAACTGTTTTTT. Amino acids: CASSLRRNNEKLFF.

This clonotype was found many times. V is TRBV12-3 or TRBV12-4 and J is TRBJ2-5; maybe TRBD2 (6 bases). Trimming removed 3 bases from V and 1 base from J, with 15 bases in between. The CDR3 loop spans 16 amino acids. DNA of the CDR3: TGTGCCAGCAGTTTGGTGGCTAGCGTTCCCCAAGAGACCCAGTACTTC. Encoded protein: CASSLVASVPQETQYF.